The 4 T cell receptor beta chains given below trace back to one sample, sequenced in a study of shared clonotypes between healthy human individuals. Sequenced by immunoSEQ multiplex PCR; TCRdb stores in-frame clones only, minus some. The table lists around 79,000 clones, about 63% of them singletons, with 51% in the top ten. What was sequenced was memory CD8+ T cells sorted from blood. Noted subset: CD45RO+ cells pooled with CCR7-negative TemRA cells. Every receptor here comes from a young man in good health.

The chain joins TRBV19 to TRBJ2-1; TRBD2 agrees at 7 bases. This CDR3 has 15 residues. Unmatched junction bases numbered 7, after V lost 8 bases and J lost 0 bases. Germline V gene lookup returns CDR1 LNHDA and CDR2 SQIVND (reference sequence). The CDR3 region has the DNA TGTGCCAGTCTTAAACGCGGGGGCTCCTACAATGAGCAGTTCTTC. The encoded protein is CASLKRGGSYNEQFF. The variable domain in full, completed from reference TRBV19 and TRBJ2-1, reads DGGITQSPKYLFRKEGQNVTLSCEQNLNHDAMYWYRQDPGQGLRLIYYSQIVNDFQKGDIAEGYSVSREKKESFPLTVTSAQKNPTAFYLCASLKRGGSYNEQFFGPGTRLTVL.

This chain uses TRBV9 with TRBJ2-2; D is unresolved. In germline, CDR1 is SGDLS, CDR2 YYNGEE. The CDR3 spans 17 residues. V was cut by 0 bases and J by 1 base, with 13 bases left in between. CDR3 DNA sequence: TGTGCCAGCAGCGTAGACACAGCCGCCGTGAACACCGGGGAGCTGTTTTTT. Protein product: CASSVDTAAVNTGELFF.

V is TRBV5-1 and J is TRBJ2-3; TRBD2 agrees at 10 bases. J gave up 4 bases and V 0 bases, and 5 bases lay outside the gene matches. This CDR3 has 16 residues. Germline CDR1 SGHRS, CDR2 YFSETQ. CDR3 region: CASSLALAGVADTQYF. CDR3 DNA: TGCGCCAGCAGCTTGGCCCTAGCGGGAGTAGCAGATACGCAGTATTTT.

This clone has only a few counts. The chain is built from TRBV2 and TRBJ2-1, with D tentatively TRBD1 (6 bases). Trimming took 9 bases from V and 5 from J, leaving 14 bases between them. This CDR3 region has 13 residues. Germline loops: CDR1 SNHLY, CDR2 FYNNEI. The CDR3 region has the DNA TGTGCCAGGACCCGGGACAACAACAATGAGCAGTTCTTC. It yields the protein CARTRDNNNEQFF.